One sample yielded the 16 T cell receptor beta chains listed below, sequenced in a study of CD8+ T cells in alopecia areata. The treatment here: oral pan-JAK inhibitor, 5-10 mg twice daily. Once RNA had been extracted, it was reverse transcribed into cDNA to act as the sequencing template. Clones were read by immunoSEQ multiplex PCR, and TCRdb kept only the in-frame ones, dropping some. The data hold 170,000 or so clones, with 53% observed a single time. The sequences come from CD8+ T cells sorted from blood, collected at week 24, from a patient treated with tofacitinib. The receptors stem from a human donor with alopecia areata.

The V gene is TRBV23-1, the J gene TRBJ2-6, with D possibly TRBD1 on 5 matching bases. TRBV23-1 is noted as an ORF with a role that remains uncertain. This CDR3 contains 18 residues. V lost 6 bases to trimming and J lost 0 bases, with 18 bases between them. Written as DNA, the CDR3 is TGCGCCAGCAGACCTCCGCAGGGATCGGTCTCTGGGGCCAACGTCCTGACTTTC. Translating it yields CASRPPQGSVSGANVLTF.

The rearrangement links TRBV9 to TRBJ1-1; D not certain. The CDR3 runs 13 residues. From germline, CDR1 is SGDLS and CDR2 YYNGEE. The V gene lost 1 base and the J gene lost 5 bases, with 9 bases spanning the gap. For the CDR3, the DNA is TGTGCCAGCAGCGTATCGGTTGGGACTGAAGCTTTCTTT. This gives the protein CASSVSVGTEAFF.

This clone turned up a few times. The CDR3 is CASSLSAAPNEQFF. The CDR3 DNA sequence: TGCGCCAGCAGCTTATCCGCGGCCCCCAATGAGCAGTTCTTC. The chain employs TRBV5-1 and TRBJ2-1; D unresolved. The germline gives CDR1 SGHRS, CDR2 YFSETQ. The CDR3 contains 14 residues. The germline V and J ends were trimmed by 2 bases and 6 bases, with 12 bases remaining between them.

The rearrangement links TRBV11-2 to TRBJ1-3, with D hard to call. Germline assignment: CDR1 SGHAT and CDR2 FQNNGV. Trimming left V 1 base short and J 0 bases short, with 13 bases between. The CDR3 totals 17 residues. DNA of the CDR3: TGTGCCAGCAGCTTAGTAGTCGAGGATAACTCTGGAAACACCATATATTTT. Translating it yields CASSLVVEDNSGNTIYF.

The chain links TRBV11-2 to TRBJ1-1; no clear D gene. With 6 bases removed from V and 2 bases from J, the gap between germline ends came to 16 bases. This CDR3 spans 15 amino acids. Germline CDR1 is SGHAT and CDR2 is FQNNGV. The CDR3 loop is CASRELREPNTEAFF. CDR3 DNA: TGTGCCAGCAGGGAATTACGGGAGCCAAACACTGAAGCTTTCTTT.

V is TRBV5-1 and J is TRBJ2-3; 8 nucleotides match TRBD2. The CDR3 is 15 amino acids. The germline CDR1 and CDR2 sequences are SGHRS and YFSETQ. The V segment lost 4 bases and the J segment 4 bases; nucleotides outside the gene matches: 8. Here the CDR3 reads CASSPAGGPADTQYF. The CDR3 bases are TGCGCCAGCAGCCCCGCGGGGGGCCCGGCAGATACGCAGTATTTT.

The CDR3 region is CASSPQTGENTEAFF. CDR3 in DNA: TGTGCCAGCTCACCCCAGACAGGGGAGAACACTGAAGCTTTCTTT. The chain employs TRBV18 and TRBJ1-1; 8 positions agree with TRBD1. The V segment lost 3 bases and the J segment 1 base; nucleotides outside the gene matches: 4. CDR1 is KGHSH, CDR2 LQKENI, per germline. The CDR3 loop spans 15 amino acids.

The chain joins TRBV7-3 to TRBJ2-7, with 8 nucleotides matching TRBD2. The CDR3 runs to 14 residues. CDR1 SGHTA and CDR2 FQGTGA come from the germline V gene. The V gene end was trimmed by 5 bases and the J gene end by 7 bases; junction bases not matched to a gene: 10. CDR3 region: CASSPAGGGREQYF. The CDR3 region has the DNA TGTGCCAGCAGCCCCGCCGGGGGGGGGCGGGAGCAGTACTTC.

This chain connects TRBV4-1 to TRBJ1-1; 8 bases fit TRBD1. CDR3 length: 14 residues. Trimming took 4 bases from V and 3 from J; bases not matched to a gene: 4. Germline CDR1 is MGHRA and CDR2 is YSYEKL. CDR3 in DNA: TGCGCCAGCAGCCCTCGGACAGGGCACACTGAAGCTTTCTTT. This translates into CASSPRTGHTEAFF.

The chain has TRBV6-9 and TRBJ1-6; D unclear. CDR3 length: 11 residues. Trimming stripped 7 bases from V and 10 bases from J, with 8 bases between. Germline CDR1 and CDR2: MNHGY and SVAAGI. The CDR3 nucleotides are TGTGCCAGCACCGGGTGGTCACCCCTCCACTTT. Amino acid sequence: CASTGWSPLHF.

This rearrangement joins TRBV29-1 to TRBJ2-7; 9 positions match TRBD1. Trimming at V came to 8 bases and at J to 4 bases, leaving 9 bases not matched to a gene. This CDR3 contains 13 residues. The V gene's germline CDR1 is SQVTM and CDR2 ANQGSEA. DNA of the CDR3: TGCAGCACCCCGGGACAGGGACCTTACGAGCAGTACTTC. As protein: CSTPGQGPYEQYF.

The chain couples TRBV11-2 to TRBJ2-5, with D unclear. Looked up from germline, CDR1 is SGHAT and CDR2 is FQNNGV. Trimming took off 8 bases at V and 4 bases at J, with 17 bases between the two ends. The CDR3 has 14 amino acids. The CDR3 region has the DNA TGTGCCAGCCTTAAGGCTGGGCTTCGAGAGACCCAGTACTTC. It encodes CASLKAGLRETQYF.

This clone was detected only a few times. J is TRBJ1-4 and V is TRBV4-3, with D possibly matching TRBD1 (6 bases). V gave up 0 bases and J gave up 8 bases, with 13 bases separating them. The germline gives CDR1 LGHNA, CDR2 YSLEER. This CDR3 has 15 residues. Here the CDR3 DNA reads TGCGCCAGCAGCCAAGACCGGGGGGCGCAAGAAAAACTGTTTTTT. Protein sequence: CASSQDRGAQEKLFF.

The chain joins TRBV4-1 to TRBJ1-1; TRBD1 matches at 8 bases. CDR1 MGHRA and CDR2 YSYEKL come from the germline V gene. The CDR3 spans 17 residues. V lost 4 bases to trimming and J lost 3 bases; unmatched junction nucleotides: 13. The CDR3 sequence: CASSPMDRDKIYTEAFF. CDR3 nucleotide sequence: TGCGCCAGCAGCCCGATGGACAGGGACAAGATATACACTGAAGCTTTCTTT.

CDR3 loop: CASSLRMTEAFF. The CDR3 DNA is TGTGCCAGCAGCTTACGAATGACTGAAGCTTTCTTT. The chain carries TRBV5-6 and TRBJ1-1; D is unresolved. Germline loops: CDR1 SGHDT, CDR2 YYEEEE. V was clipped by 2 bases and J by 5 bases, with 7 bases between them. The CDR3 is 12 amino acids. The variable domain in full, completed from reference TRBV5-6 and TRBJ1-1, reads DAGVTQSPTHLIKTRGQQVTLRCSPKSGHDTVSWYQQALGQGPQFIFQYYEEEERQRGNFPDRFSGHQFPNYSSELNVNALLLGDSALYLCASSLRMTEAFFGQGTRLTVV.

V and J are TRBV29-1 and TRBJ1-2, with D possibly matching TRBD1 (5 bases). Trimming removed 4 bases from V and 8 bases from J, with 14 bases in between. Germline assignment: CDR1 SQVTM and CDR2 ANQGSEA. The CDR3 extends over 12 amino acids. CDR3 protein: CSVVWGGVGYTF. CDR3 sequence (DNA): TGCAGCGTTGTGTGGGGGGGAGTCGGCTACACCTTC.